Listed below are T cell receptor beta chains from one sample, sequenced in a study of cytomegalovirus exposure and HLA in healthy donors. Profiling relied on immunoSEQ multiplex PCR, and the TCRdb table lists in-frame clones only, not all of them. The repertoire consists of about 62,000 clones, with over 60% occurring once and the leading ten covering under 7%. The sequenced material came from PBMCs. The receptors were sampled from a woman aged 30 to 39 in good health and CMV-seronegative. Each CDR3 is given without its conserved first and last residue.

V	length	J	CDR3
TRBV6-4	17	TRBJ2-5	ASSDSRGALAGGGETQY
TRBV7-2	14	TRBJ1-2	ASSLMGGAGSYGYT
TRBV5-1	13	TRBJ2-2	ASSSLAGDTGELF
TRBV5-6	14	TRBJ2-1	ASSRRPTGEVNEQF
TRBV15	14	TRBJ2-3	ATSRSGLAGTDTQY
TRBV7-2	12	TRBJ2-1	ASRGEGAYNEQF
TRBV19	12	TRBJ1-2	ASSIVTASYGYT
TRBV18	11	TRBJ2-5	ASSPGLGETQY
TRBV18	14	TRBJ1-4	ASSPRGGTGNEKLF
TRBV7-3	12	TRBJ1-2	ASSLNARAYGYT
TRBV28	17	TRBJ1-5	ASRTRRGQGMSSNQPQH
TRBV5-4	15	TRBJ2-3	ASSQGTSGRATDTQY
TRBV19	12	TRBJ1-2	ASSIVDRSRGYT
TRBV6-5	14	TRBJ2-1	ASSYSGGRVLNEQF
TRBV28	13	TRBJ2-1	ASSLGGGPWNEQF
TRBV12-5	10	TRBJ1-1	ASGYTNTEAF
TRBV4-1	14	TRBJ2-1	ASSQDGGQNNNEQF
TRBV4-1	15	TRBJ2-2	ASRPSRLADATGELF
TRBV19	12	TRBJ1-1	ASSIAGLDTEAF
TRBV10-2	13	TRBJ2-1	ASNTPGLARGEQF
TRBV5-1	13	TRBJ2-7	ASSLAAGLNYEQY
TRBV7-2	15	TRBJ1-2	ASSPSGGGVPNYGYT
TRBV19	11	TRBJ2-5	ASRDRGVETQY
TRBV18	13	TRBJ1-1	ASSPPNRVDTEAF
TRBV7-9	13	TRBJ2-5	ASSPWGGGQETQY
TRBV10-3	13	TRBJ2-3	AIGEQGLFTDTQY
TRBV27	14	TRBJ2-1	ASSSPPGRVQNEQF
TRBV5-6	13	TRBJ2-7	ASSLFSTGGNEQY
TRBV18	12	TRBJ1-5	ASSPQGSHQPQH
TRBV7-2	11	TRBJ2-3	ASSLARTDTQY
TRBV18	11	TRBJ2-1	ASSPSVAGEQF
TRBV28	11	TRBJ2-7	ASLSGIPYEQY
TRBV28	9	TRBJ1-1	ASSLGGPAF
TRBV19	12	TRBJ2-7	ASSIRTPVYEQY
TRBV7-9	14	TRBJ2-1	ASSGRAGGGFNEQF
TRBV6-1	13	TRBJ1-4	ASNGQGTIWEKLF
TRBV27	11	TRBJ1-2	ASSVGQGGGYT
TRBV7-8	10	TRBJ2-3	ASSQRRDTQY
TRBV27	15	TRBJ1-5	ASSLWGRRVSNQPQH
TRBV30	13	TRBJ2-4	AWSETGGAKNIQY
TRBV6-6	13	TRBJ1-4	ASSYRDRGDEKLF
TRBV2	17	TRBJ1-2	ASSEPGQGASFYNYGYT
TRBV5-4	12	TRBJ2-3	ASSFPAGGPTQY
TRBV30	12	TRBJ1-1	AWSGGGGHTEAF
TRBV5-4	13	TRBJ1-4	ASSGGTAENEKLF